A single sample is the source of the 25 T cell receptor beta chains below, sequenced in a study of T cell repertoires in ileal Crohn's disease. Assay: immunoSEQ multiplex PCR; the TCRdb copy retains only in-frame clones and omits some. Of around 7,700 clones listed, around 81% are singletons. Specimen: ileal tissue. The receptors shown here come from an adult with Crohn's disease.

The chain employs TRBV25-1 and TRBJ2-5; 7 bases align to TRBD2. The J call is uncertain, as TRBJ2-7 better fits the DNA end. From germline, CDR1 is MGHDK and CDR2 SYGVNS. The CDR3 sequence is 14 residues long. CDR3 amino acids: CASSDGGTLYEQYF. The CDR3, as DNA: TGTGCCAGCAGTGACGGGGGGACTTTATACGAGCAGTACTTC.

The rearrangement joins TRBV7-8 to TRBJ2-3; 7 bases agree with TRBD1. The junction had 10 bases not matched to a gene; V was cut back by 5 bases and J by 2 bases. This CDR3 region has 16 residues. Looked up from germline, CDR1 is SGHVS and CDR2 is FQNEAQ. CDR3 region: CASSLGQRRTTDTQYF. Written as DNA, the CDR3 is TGTGCCAGCAGCCTGGGACAGCGCCGTACCACAGATACGCAGTATTTT.

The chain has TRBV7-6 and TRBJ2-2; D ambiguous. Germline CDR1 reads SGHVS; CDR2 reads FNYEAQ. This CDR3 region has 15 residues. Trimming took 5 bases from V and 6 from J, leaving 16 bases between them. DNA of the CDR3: TGTGCCAGCAGCCCCCGGAAGGAGACCGCCGGGGAGCTGTTTTTT. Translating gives CASSPRKETAGELFF.

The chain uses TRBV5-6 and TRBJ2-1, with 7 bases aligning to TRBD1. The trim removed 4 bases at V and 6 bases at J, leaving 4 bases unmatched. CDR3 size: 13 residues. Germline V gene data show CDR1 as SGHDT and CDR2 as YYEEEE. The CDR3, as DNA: TGTGCCAGCAGCCTCGACAGGGTCAATGAGCAGTTCTTC. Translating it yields CASSLDRVNEQFF.

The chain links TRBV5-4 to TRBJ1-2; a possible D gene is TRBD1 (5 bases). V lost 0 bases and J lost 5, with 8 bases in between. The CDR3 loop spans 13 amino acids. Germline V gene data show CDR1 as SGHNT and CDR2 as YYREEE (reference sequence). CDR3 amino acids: CASSLEEGYGYTF. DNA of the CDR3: TGTGCCAGCAGCTTGGAGGAGGGGTATGGCTACACCTTC.

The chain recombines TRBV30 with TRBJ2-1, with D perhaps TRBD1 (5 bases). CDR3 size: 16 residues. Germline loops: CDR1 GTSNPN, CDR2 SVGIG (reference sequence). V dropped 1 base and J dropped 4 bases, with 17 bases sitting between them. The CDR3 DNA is TGTGCCTGGAGTGCGATAGGAAAGGGGCTTTACAATGAGCAGTTCTTC. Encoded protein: CAWSAIGKGLYNEQFF.

In DNA form, the CDR3 reads TGTGCCAGCAGCTTATTAACGGGAGGGCCAATCCACAATGAGCAGTTCTTC. Residues: CASSLLTGGPIHNEQFF. The chain links TRBV7-2 to TRBJ2-1, with 8 bases aligning to TRBD2. V dropped 2 bases and J dropped 5; count of bases not matched to a gene: 11. This CDR3 spans 17 amino acids. CDR1 and CDR2 from the germline V gene are SGHTA and FQGNSA.

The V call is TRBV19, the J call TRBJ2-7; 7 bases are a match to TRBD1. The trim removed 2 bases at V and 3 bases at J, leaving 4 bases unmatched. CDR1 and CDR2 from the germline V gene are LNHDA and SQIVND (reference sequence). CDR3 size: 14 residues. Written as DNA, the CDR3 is TGTGCCAGTAGTATAAGGGGGCGCGTCTACGAGCAGTACTTC. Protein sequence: CASSIRGRVYEQYF.

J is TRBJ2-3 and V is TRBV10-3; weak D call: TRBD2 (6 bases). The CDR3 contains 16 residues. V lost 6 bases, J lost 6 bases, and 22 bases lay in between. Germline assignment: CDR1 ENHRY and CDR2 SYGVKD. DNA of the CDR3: TGTGCCATCAGCCCCGGGACTTCCTTGGGGGTCGATACGCAGTATTTT. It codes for CAISPGTSLGVDTQYF.

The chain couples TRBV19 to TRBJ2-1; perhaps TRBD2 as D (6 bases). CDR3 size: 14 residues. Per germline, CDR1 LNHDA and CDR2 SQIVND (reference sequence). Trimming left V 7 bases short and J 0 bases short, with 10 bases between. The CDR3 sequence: CASTRDSSYNEQFF. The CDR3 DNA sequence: TGTGCCAGTACTAGGGACTCCTCCTACAATGAGCAGTTCTTC.

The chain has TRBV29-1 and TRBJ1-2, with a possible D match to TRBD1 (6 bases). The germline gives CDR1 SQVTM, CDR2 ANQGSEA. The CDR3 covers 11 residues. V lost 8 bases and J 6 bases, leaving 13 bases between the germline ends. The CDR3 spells CSILWGHGYTF. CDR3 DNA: TGCAGCATCCTTTGGGGGCATGGCTACACCTTC.

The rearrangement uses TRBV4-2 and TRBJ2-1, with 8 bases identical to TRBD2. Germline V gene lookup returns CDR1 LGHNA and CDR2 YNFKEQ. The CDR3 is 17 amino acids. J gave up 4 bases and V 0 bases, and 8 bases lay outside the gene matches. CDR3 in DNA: TGTGCCAGCAGCCAAGATCTCTCTAGCGGGCTATACAATGAGCAGTTCTTC. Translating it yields CASSQDLSSGLYNEQFF.

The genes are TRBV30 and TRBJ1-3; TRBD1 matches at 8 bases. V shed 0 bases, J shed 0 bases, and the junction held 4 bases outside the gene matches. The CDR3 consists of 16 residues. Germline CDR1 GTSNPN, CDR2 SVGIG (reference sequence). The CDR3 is CAWSVTGAPSGNTIYF. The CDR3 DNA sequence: TGTGCCTGGAGTGTGACAGGGGCCCCCTCTGGAAACACCATATATTTT.

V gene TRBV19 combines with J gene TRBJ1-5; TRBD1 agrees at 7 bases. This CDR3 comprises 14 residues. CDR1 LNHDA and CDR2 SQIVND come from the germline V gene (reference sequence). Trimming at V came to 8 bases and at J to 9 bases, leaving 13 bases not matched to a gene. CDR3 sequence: CASEGAGRVRPQHF. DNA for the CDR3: TGTGCCAGTGAGGGGGCAGGCCGGGTCCGGCCCCAGCATTTT.

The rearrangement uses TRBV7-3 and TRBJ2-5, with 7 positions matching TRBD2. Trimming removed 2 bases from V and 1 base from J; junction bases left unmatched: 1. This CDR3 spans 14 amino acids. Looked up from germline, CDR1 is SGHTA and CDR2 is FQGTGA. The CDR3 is CASSLGGGQETQYF. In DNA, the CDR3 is TGTGCCAGCAGCTTAGGGGGGGGCCAAGAGACCCAGTACTTC. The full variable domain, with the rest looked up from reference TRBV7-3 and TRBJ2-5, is GAGVSQTPSNKVTEKGKYVELRCDPISGHTALYWYRQSLGQGPEFLIYFQGTGAADDSGLPNDRFFAVRPEGSVSTLKIQRTERGDSAVYLCASSLGGGQETQYFGPGTRLLVL.

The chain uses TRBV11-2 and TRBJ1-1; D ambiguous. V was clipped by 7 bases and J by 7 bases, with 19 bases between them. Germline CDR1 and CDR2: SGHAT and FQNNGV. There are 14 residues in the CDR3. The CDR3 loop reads CASTLSHVAGEAFF. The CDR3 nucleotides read TGTGCCAGCACCTTGTCACACGTAGCCGGTGAAGCTTTCTTT.

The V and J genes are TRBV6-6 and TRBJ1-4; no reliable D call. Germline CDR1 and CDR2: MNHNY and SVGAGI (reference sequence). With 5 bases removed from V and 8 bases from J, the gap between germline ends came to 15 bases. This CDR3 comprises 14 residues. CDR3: CASSSRSGSEKLFF. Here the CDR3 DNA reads TGTGCCAGCAGTAGTCGTAGTGGGAGCGAAAAACTGTTTTTT.

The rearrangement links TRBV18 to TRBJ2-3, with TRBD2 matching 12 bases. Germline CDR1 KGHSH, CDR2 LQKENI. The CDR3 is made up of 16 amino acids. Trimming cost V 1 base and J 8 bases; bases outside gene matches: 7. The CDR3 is CASSPRLAGEVGTQYF. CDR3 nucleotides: TGTGCCAGCTCACCACGACTAGCGGGAGAGGTAGGTACGCAGTATTTT.

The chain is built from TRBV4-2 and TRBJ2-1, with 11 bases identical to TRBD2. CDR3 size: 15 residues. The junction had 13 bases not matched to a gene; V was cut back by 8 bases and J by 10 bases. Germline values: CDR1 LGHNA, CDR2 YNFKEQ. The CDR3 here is CASGRGTSGEGEQFF. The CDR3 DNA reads TGTGCCAGCGGTCGCGGGACTAGCGGAGAGGGGGAGCAGTTCTTC.

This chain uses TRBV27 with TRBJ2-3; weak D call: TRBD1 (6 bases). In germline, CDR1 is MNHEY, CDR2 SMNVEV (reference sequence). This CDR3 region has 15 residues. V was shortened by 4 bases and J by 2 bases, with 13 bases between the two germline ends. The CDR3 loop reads CASSSGDYVTDTQYF. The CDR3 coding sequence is TGTGCCAGCAGTTCAGGGGATTATGTCACAGATACGCAGTATTTT.

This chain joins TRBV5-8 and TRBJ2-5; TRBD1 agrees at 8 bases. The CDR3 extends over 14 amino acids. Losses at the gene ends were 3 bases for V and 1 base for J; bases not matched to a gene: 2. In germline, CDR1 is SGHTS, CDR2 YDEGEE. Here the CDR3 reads CASSWGQAQETQYF. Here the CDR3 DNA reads TGTGCCAGCAGCTGGGGACAGGCCCAAGAGACCCAGTACTTC. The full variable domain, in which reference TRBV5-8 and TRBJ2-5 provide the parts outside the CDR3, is EAGVTQSPTHLIKTRGQQATLRCSPISGHTSVYWYQQALGLGLQFLLWYDEGEERNRGNFPPRFSGRQFPNYSSELNVNALELEDSALYLCASSWGQAQETQYFGPGTRLLVL.

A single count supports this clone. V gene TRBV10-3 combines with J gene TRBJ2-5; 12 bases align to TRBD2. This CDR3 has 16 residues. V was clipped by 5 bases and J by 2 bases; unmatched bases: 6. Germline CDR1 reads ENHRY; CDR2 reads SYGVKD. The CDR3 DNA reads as TGTGCCATCAGTTCCTCCGGGACTAGCGGGCAAGAGACCCAGTACTTC. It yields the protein CAISSSGTSGQETQYF.

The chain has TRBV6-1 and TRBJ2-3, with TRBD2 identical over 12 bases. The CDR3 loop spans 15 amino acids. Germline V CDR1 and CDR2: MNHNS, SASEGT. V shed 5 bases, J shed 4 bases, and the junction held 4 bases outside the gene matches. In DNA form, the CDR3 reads TGTGCCAGCAGTCAGACTAGCGGGAGTCCAGATACGCAGTATTTT. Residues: CASSQTSGSPDTQYF.

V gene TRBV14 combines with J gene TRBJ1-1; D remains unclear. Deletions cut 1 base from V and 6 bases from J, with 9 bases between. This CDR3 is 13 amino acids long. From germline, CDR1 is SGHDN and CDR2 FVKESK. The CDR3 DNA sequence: TGTGCCAGCAGCCAAGTCGGTACAGCTGAAGCTTTCTTT. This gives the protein CASSQVGTAEAFF. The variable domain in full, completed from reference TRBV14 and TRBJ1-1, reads EAGVTQFPSHSVIEKGQTVTLRCDPISGHDNLYWYRRVMGKEIKFLLHFVKESKQDESGMPNNRFLAERTGGTYSTLKVQPAELEDSGVYFCASSQVGTAEAFFGQGTRLTVV.

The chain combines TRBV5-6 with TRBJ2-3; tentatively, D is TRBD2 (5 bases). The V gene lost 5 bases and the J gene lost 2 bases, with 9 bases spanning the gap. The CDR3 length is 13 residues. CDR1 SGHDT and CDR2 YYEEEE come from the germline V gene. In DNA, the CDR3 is TGTGCCAGCAGTACGGACTCCACAGATACGCAGTATTTT. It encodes CASSTDSTDTQYF.